Listed here are 27 T cell receptor beta chains from one sample, sequenced in a study of blood T cell repertoires in COVID-19. Only in-frame clones appear in the TCRdb table, and some are missing; sequencing was by immunoSEQ multiplex PCR. The sample carries 200,000 to 300,000 clones, roughly 80% recorded once. Material: peripheral blood. These receptors were collected from a woman older than 75 with COVID-19, enrolled during active disease.

The chain is built from TRBV30 and TRBJ2-7; maybe TRBD1 (5 bases). The CDR3 spans 11 residues. The ends were cut back, 1 base at V and 4 bases at J, with 5 bases in the middle. Germline V gene lookup returns CDR1 GTSNPN and CDR2 SVGIG (reference sequence). The CDR3 reads CAWSGQYEQYF. CDR3 nucleotides: TGTGCCTGGAGTGGACAGTACGAGCAGTACTTC.

This clone has more than one count but fewer than ten. The genes are TRBV4-3 and TRBJ2-3, with 9 bases lining up with TRBD2. This CDR3 has 16 residues. The trim removed 5 bases at V and 2 bases at J, leaving 8 bases unmatched. Germline assignment: CDR1 LGHNA and CDR2 YSLEER. The CDR3 here is CASSALTSGATDTQYF. DNA of the CDR3: TGCGCCAGCAGCGCCCTGACTAGCGGCGCCACAGATACGCAGTATTTT.

This chain connects TRBV11-1 to TRBJ2-7, with 8 nucleotides matching TRBD1. This CDR3 spans 16 amino acids. Germline assignment: CDR1 SGHAT and CDR2 FQDESV (reference sequence). The trim removed 4 bases at V and 2 bases at J, leaving 10 bases unmatched. DNA for the CDR3: TGTGCCAGCAGCTATCCCAAGGGACAGGTTACCTACGAGCAGTACTTC. It is translated as CASSYPKGQVTYEQYF.

The chain has TRBV19 and TRBJ1-5; maybe TRBD1 (6 bases). Germline assignment: CDR1 LNHDA and CDR2 SQIVND (reference sequence). The CDR3 spans 14 residues. Deletions cut 7 bases from V and 6 bases from J, with 16 bases between. CDR3 amino acids: CASIAGGTRQPQHF. The CDR3 nucleotides read TGTGCCAGTATCGCCGGGGGGACACGTCAGCCCCAGCATTTT. Full variable domain (remainder filled in from reference TRBV19 and TRBJ1-5): DGGITQSPKYLFRKEGQNVTLSCEQNLNHDAMYWYRQDPGQGLRLIYYSQIVNDFQKGDIAEGYSVSREKKESFPLTVTSAQKNPTAFYLCASIAGGTRQPQHFGDGTRLSIL.

The chain links TRBV7-8 to TRBJ2-7; D may be TRBD2 (6 bases). Trimming cost V 5 bases and J 0 bases, with 14 bases left between them. The CDR3 is 15 amino acids. Germline V gene sequence: CDR1 SGHVS, CDR2 FQNEAQ. The CDR3 is CASSLQPRDSYEQYF. CDR3 bases: TGTGCCAGCAGCCTCCAGCCGCGGGACTCCTACGAGCAGTACTTC.

The genes are TRBV18 and TRBJ1-5, with 7 bases identical to TRBD1. The CDR3 contains 14 residues. Germline V gene lookup returns CDR1 KGHSH and CDR2 LQKENI. V trimming: 2 bases; J trimming: 6 bases; junction bases outside the gene matches: 4. CDR3 coding DNA: TGTGCCAGCTCACCAGTACAGGGGCCTCAGCCCCAGCATTTT. Its protein product is CASSPVQGPQPQHF.

This clone was picked up one time. V usage is TRBV6-5 and J usage is TRBJ1-6; D might be TRBD1 (6 bases). Trimming removed 10 bases from V and 5 bases from J, with 18 bases in between. The CDR3 contains 15 residues. Germline CDR1 is MNHEY and CDR2 is SVGAGI. In DNA form, the CDR3 reads TGTGCCACGTCCCGTGGACAGCTGAATAATTCACCCCTCCACTTT. Protein sequence: CATSRGQLNNSPLHF.

The V gene is TRBV27, the J gene TRBJ2-1; TRBD2 might be the D (6 bases). V shed 3 bases and J shed 5 bases, with 11 bases lying between them. In germline, CDR1 is MNHEY, CDR2 SMNVEV (reference sequence). This CDR3 has 14 residues. The CDR3 coding sequence is TGTGCCAGCAGTTTTGGAGGGGCGGACAATGAGCAGTTCTTC. It is translated as CASSFGGADNEQFF.

This clone was recorded once. V gene TRBV5-8 combines with J gene TRBJ1-2; D may be TRBD1 (5 bases). The CDR3 spans 13 residues. V lost 3 bases and J 2 bases, leaving 8 bases between the germline ends. CDR1 and CDR2 from the germline V gene are SGHTS and YDEGEE. Written as DNA, the CDR3 is TGTGCCAGCAGCTATGACAGAAACTATGGCTACACCTTC. Encoded protein: CASSYDRNYGYTF. Based on the CDR3 plus reference TRBV5-8 and TRBJ1-2, the full variable domain is EAGVTQSPTHLIKTRGQQATLRCSPISGHTSVYWYQQALGLGLQFLLWYDEGEERNRGNFPPRFSGRQFPNYSSELNVNALELEDSALYLCASSYDRNYGYTFGSGTRLTVV.

This sequence joins TRBV6-5 and TRBJ1-2; 9 nucleotides line up with TRBD1. Looked up from germline, CDR1 is MNHEY and CDR2 is SVGAGI. The CDR3 runs to 16 residues. Trimming took 2 bases from V and 6 from J; bases not matched to a gene: 10. Here the CDR3 DNA reads TGTGCCAGCAGTTACCTGGCTGGACAGGGGACAGATGGCTACACCTTC. Protein product: CASSYLAGQGTDGYTF.

The rearrangement uses TRBV7-9 and TRBJ1-1, with D possibly matching TRBD1 (5 bases). CDR1 is SEHNR and CDR2 is FQNEAQ in the germline V gene (reference sequence). V was clipped by 3 bases and J by 11 bases, with 16 bases between them. This CDR3 has 13 residues. In nucleotides, the CDR3 is TGTGCCAGCAGCTTTATTCGGCAGGGAGGCGCTTTCTTT. Amino acids: CASSFIRQGGAFF.

The chain has TRBV11-2 and TRBJ1-2; 7 positions agree with TRBD1. The CDR3 loop spans 14 amino acids. Germline V gene lookup returns CDR1 SGHAT and CDR2 FQNNGV. Trimming took 1 base from V and 1 from J; bases not matched to a gene: 0. This CDR3 is CASSLGQGNYGYTF. CDR3 sequence (DNA): TGTGCCAGCAGCTTAGGACAGGGTAACTATGGCTACACCTTC.

The chain combines TRBV7-8 with TRBJ2-7; D might be TRBD1 (5 bases). Germline CDR1 is SGHVS and CDR2 is FQNEAQ. The CDR3 covers 14 residues. With 5 bases removed from V and 6 bases from J, the gap between germline ends came to 17 bases. The chain's CDR3 is CASSQTVYGSEQYF. DNA for the CDR3: TGTGCCAGCAGCCAGACAGTATATGGAAGCGAGCAGTACTTC.

This chain links TRBV11-2 with TRBJ2-7, with unresolved D. CDR3 length equals 11 residues. V was clipped by 0 bases and J by 6 bases, with 3 bases between them. Looked up from germline, CDR1 is SGHAT and CDR2 is FQNNGV. The CDR3 loop reads CASSLDFEQYF. The CDR3 DNA sequence: TGTGCCAGCAGCTTAGACTTCGAGCAGTACTTC.

The gene calls are TRBV2 and TRBJ1-6; 9 nucleotides line up with TRBD1. V was pared by 6 bases and J by 3 bases, with 9 bases of the junction left unmatched. This CDR3 is 17 amino acids long. Germline CDR1 SNHLY, CDR2 FYNNEI. CDR3 DNA sequence: TGTGCCAGCAGCCAGAGGACAGGGGCAATCTATAATTCACCCCTCCACTTT. Its translation is CASSQRTGAIYNSPLHF.

The chain is built from TRBV24-1 and TRBJ2-5; 10 bases match TRBD2. With V trimmed by 5 bases and J by 7 bases, 15 bases remained unmatched. Per the germline V gene, CDR1 is KGHDR and CDR2 is SFDVKD. This CDR3 has 17 amino acids. The CDR3 here is CATSGASGSLGLGTQYF. CDR3 DNA: TGTGCCACCAGTGGGGCTAGCGGGAGCTTGGGACTGGGGACCCAGTACTTC.

The chain uses TRBV27 and TRBJ2-3, with 7 bases lining up with TRBD1. V trimming: 6 bases; J trimming: 3 bases; junction bases outside the gene matches: 3. This CDR3 region has 13 residues. Germline lookup yields CDR1 MNHEY and CDR2 SMNVEV (reference sequence). DNA of the CDR3: TGTGCCAGCAGGCTCAGGGGGACAGATACGCAGTATTTT. Protein: CASRLRGTDTQYF.

V and J are TRBV2 and TRBJ1-2; D call uncertain. Germline assignment: CDR1 SNHLY and CDR2 FYNNEI. CDR3 length equals 13 residues. CDR3 nucleotide sequence: TGTGTTTCAACTCGCTCGACTAACTATGGCTACACCTTC. Residues: CVSTRSTNYGYTF.

This sequence joins TRBV11-3 and TRBJ2-2; TRBD2 matches at 13 bases. The CDR3 runs to 17 residues. From germline, CDR1 is SGHNT and CDR2 YENEEA. Trimming removed 5 bases from V and 0 bases from J; junction bases left unmatched: 3. CDR3 in amino acids: CASSALAGGPNTGELFF. The CDR3 DNA reads TGTGCCAGCAGCGCACTAGCGGGGGGGCCGAACACCGGGGAGCTGTTTTTT.

Here the CDR3 DNA reads TGTGCCATCTCACCACCGGGACTCTCCTATGGCTACACCTTC. It specifies CAISPPGLSYGYTF. The genes are TRBV10-3 and TRBJ1-2; D possibly corresponds to TRBD1 (5 bases). Trimming pared 8 bases from V and 4 bases from J, leaving 17 bases between. There are 14 residues in the CDR3. Germline V lookup: CDR1 ENHRY, CDR2 SYGVKD.

V is TRBV6-5 and J is TRBJ1-1, with 7 bases that match TRBD1. Trimming cost V 11 bases and J 5 bases; bases outside gene matches: 14. Germline CDR1 is MNHEY and CDR2 is SVGAGI. The CDR3 loop spans 14 amino acids. The CDR3 spells CALRDRGRGTEAFF. Written as DNA, the CDR3 is TGTGCCTTAAGAGATAGGGGGCGGGGAACTGAAGCTTTCTTT.

There are a few counts of this clone. The CDR3 region is CASSRGGVYNSPLHF. CDR3 coding DNA: TGTGCCAGCTCAAGGGGGGGCGTCTATAATTCACCCCTCCACTTT. The J gene is TRBJ1-6, the V gene TRBV28; the D gene is possibly TRBD1 (6 bases). The CDR3 spans 15 residues. The V end was cut by 8 bases, the J end by 3 bases, with 14 bases between. In germline, CDR1 is MDHEN, CDR2 SYDVKM.

The chain has TRBV5-4 and TRBJ2-2, with no clear D. Germline V gene data show CDR1 as SGHNT and CDR2 as YYREEE (reference sequence). This CDR3 has 13 amino acids. Deletions cut 4 bases from V and 11 bases from J, with 15 bases between. CDR3 loop: CASSHSTYEELFF. The CDR3 nucleotides read TGTGCCAGCAGCCACTCAACCTACGAAGAGCTGTTTTTT.

The chain combines TRBV6-2 or TRBV6-3 with TRBJ2-5; 8 nucleotides agree with TRBD1. V gave up 6 bases and J gave up 3 bases; unmatched junction bases: 6. Germline V lookup: CDR1 MNHEY, CDR2 SVGEGT. The CDR3 totals 14 residues. The chain's CDR3 is CASSVAGGKETQYF. DNA for the CDR3: TGTGCCAGCAGCGTCGCAGGGGGCAAAGAGACCCAGTACTTC.

This clone was observed a handful of times. V gene TRBV7-2 combines with J gene TRBJ1-2; tentative D call: TRBD1 (5 bases). Trimming left V 0 bases short and J 7 bases short, with 18 bases between. The germline V gene encodes CDR1 SGHTA and CDR2 FQGNSA. The CDR3 runs to 16 residues. The CDR3 nucleotides are TGTGCCAGCAGCTTAGCCTCCCTTGGGGCGCCTGGTGGCTACACCTTC. Amino acid sequence: CASSLASLGAPGGYTF. The complete variable domain, with remaining parts taken from reference TRBV7-2 and TRBJ1-2, reads GAGVSQSPSNKVTEKGKDVELRCDPISGHTALYWYRQSLGQGLEFLIYFQGNSAPDKSGLPSDRFSAERTGGSVSTLTIQRTQQEDSAVYLCASSLASLGAPGGYTFGSGTRLTVV.

V gene TRBV30 combines with J gene TRBJ1-4; TRBD1 agrees at 9 bases. The J segment lost 5 bases and the V segment lost 3 bases, leaving 7 bases of the junction unmatched. CDR3 length equals 15 residues. CDR1 GTSNPN and CDR2 SVGIG come from the germline V gene (reference sequence). The CDR3 nucleotides are TGTGCCTGGAGACGTAAGGGACAGGGAAATGAAAAACTGTTTTTT. Translating gives CAWRRKGQGNEKLFF.

The V gene is TRBV30, the J gene TRBJ1-2; 8 bases line up with TRBD1. The CDR3 is 14 residues long. The V segment lost 5 bases and the J segment 2 bases; nucleotides outside the gene matches: 7. In germline, CDR1 is GTSNPN, CDR2 SVGIG (reference sequence). The CDR3 DNA is TGTGCCTGGTCCCCAGGGGGCGCGAACTATGGCTACACCTTC. Protein sequence: CAWSPGGANYGYTF. Full variable domain (outside the CDR3, taken from reference TRBV30 and TRBJ1-2): SQTIHQWPATLVQPVGSPLSLECTVEGTSNPNLYWYRQAAGRGLQLLFYSVGIGQISSEVPQNLSASRPQDRQFILSSKKLLLSDSGFYLCAWSPGGANYGYTFGSGTRLTVV.